This TCR beta chain comes out of a study of OX40 agonist ivuxolimab in advanced cancers. The CDR3 contains 15 residues. Germline V gene sequence: CDR1 MGHRA, CDR2 YSYEKL. Blood sampling was done at baseline, cycle 4 day 1, and cycle 7 day 1. Study-level points and caveats: Clonal expansion in partial responders at 0.1-3.0 mg/kg ranked among the lowest.

Concerning this clone: Its matching antigen is unknown. At one of its ends the junction is not consistent with the germline gene, which may arise from a read error.

Sequencing used immunoSEQ multiplex PCR; TCRdb keeps in-frame clones, though not all of them. The table has 35,000 to 50,000 clones, about 86% seen once; the top ten hold under 40%. Sample: CD4+ or CD8+ T cells sorted from blood, taken in a trial of the OX40 agonist ivuxolimab. This chain joins TRBV4-1 and TRBJ2-7, with 9 bases identical to TRBD1. The origin of this receptor is an adult with an advanced solid tumor such as melanoma, head and neck, liver or kidney cancer. CDR3 loop: CTSSQDEGQGGEQYF. CDR3 DNA sequence: TGCACCAGCAGCCAAGATGAGGGACAGGGTGGGGAGCAGTACTTC.